The clone carrying this T cell receptor beta chain was counted a single time. Its target is not known. The data were taken from a study of cytomegalovirus exposure and HLA in healthy donors. Overall study findings and caveats: Among TCR beta chains, those listed as cytomegalovirus-associated numbered some 170. Later analysis showed TCR association rates varying by HLA locus, highest for DRB1 and lowest for HLA-C. A previous analysis found most TCR beta V segments productive roughly 87% or roughly 30% of the time.

The length of the CDR3 is 14 residues. The V gene's germline CDR1 is LNHDA and CDR2 SQIVND (reference sequence). The V gene end was trimmed by 6 bases and the J gene end by 6 bases; junction bases not matched to a gene: 9. The PCR had 60 Vbeta and 13 Jbeta primers. Assay: immunoSEQ multiplex PCR; the TCRdb copy retains only in-frame clones and omits some. The sample lists about 160,000 clones, about 81% occurring once. The chain uses TRBV19 and TRBJ2-7; 9 bases match TRBD2. This receptor was identified in a girl aged 2 to 10 in good health and CMV-seropositive. The sample taken for sequencing was PBMCs. CDR3 region: CASSLGLASGEQYF. In DNA form, the CDR3 reads TGTGCCAGTAGCTTGGGACTAGCATCTGGCGAGCAGTACTTC.